What follows are 32 T cell receptor beta chains derived from one specimen sequenced in a study of T cells in tumors after PD-1 blockade. The table came from immunoSEQ multiplex PCR; TCRdb's copy has only in-frame clones and leaves some out. The data show around 60,000 clones, 80% seen once. The sample was PBMCs, taken before anti-PD-1 treatment. The receptors were sampled from a human donor with basal cell carcinoma.

A few counts support this clone. The V gene is TRBV29-1, the J gene TRBJ1-2; D not certain. The CDR3 has 11 amino acids. The V and J ends lost 1 base and 7 bases respectively, with 7 bases between them. CDR1 is SQVTM and CDR2 is ANQGSEA in the germline V gene. In DNA form, the CDR3 reads TGCAGCGTTGAAGCGTCAGGTGGCTACACCTTC. The encoded protein is CSVEASGGYTF.

The chain joins TRBV4-2 to TRBJ2-4; TRBD2 might be the D (5 bases). Trimming cost V 0 bases and J 2 bases, with 14 bases left between them. CDR3 length: 17 amino acids. CDR1 LGHNA and CDR2 YNFKEQ come from the germline V gene. The CDR3 bases are TGTGCCAGCAGCCAAGATAGTCGGGCCGGGACCAAAAACATTCAGTACTTC. It translates to CASSQDSRAGTKNIQYF.

The genes are TRBV2 and TRBJ1-1; 7 bases are shared with TRBD1. Germline values: CDR1 SNHLY, CDR2 FYNNEI. There are 14 residues in the CDR3. Losses at the gene ends were 7 bases for V and 0 bases for J; bases not matched to a gene: 5. CDR3 protein: CASNRDSVNTEAFF. CDR3 nucleotides: TGTGCCAGCAACCGGGACAGTGTGAACACTGAAGCTTTCTTT.

The chain employs TRBV30 and TRBJ1-2; a weak D match, TRBD1 (6 bases). There are 15 residues in the CDR3. The V end was cut by 1 base, the J end by 3 bases, with 15 bases between. Looked up from germline, CDR1 is GTSNPN and CDR2 is SVGIG (reference sequence). The CDR3, as DNA: TGTGCCTGGAGTGACGGGACAAAGGGCGACTATGGCTACACCTTC. This codes for CAWSDGTKGDYGYTF.

This chain uses TRBV30 with TRBJ1-3, with unresolved D. V lost 2 bases and J 0 bases, leaving 8 bases between the germline ends. Germline CDR1 is GTSNPN and CDR2 is SVGIG (reference sequence). CDR3 length: 14 amino acids. CDR3 in DNA: TGTGCCTGGAGTAAGGGAGACTCTGGAAACACCATATATTTT. This encodes CAWSKGDSGNTIYF. The complete variable domain, with remaining parts taken from reference TRBV30 and TRBJ1-3, reads SQTIHQWPATLVQPVGSPLSLECTVEGTSNPNLYWYRQAAGRGLQLLFYSVGIGQISSEVPQNLSASRPQDRQFILSSKKLLLSDSGFYLCAWSKGDSGNTIYFGEGSWLTVV.

The V and J genes are TRBV19 and TRBJ2-1; 9 bases line up with TRBD1. Looked up from germline, CDR1 is LNHDA and CDR2 is SQIVND (reference sequence). Trimming took 5 bases from V and 1 from J; bases not matched to a gene: 21. CDR3 length: 21 amino acids. Written as DNA, the CDR3 is TGTGCCAGTAGTCTTAGGAAGGGGACAGGGAGTTTTATGGGGTCCTACAATGAGCAGTTCTTC. This translates into CASSLRKGTGSFMGSYNEQFF.

The CDR3 DNA sequence: TGTGCCAGCAGCCAGCCGGGACAGGGATCTGACTATGGCTACACCTTC. It yields the protein CASSQPGQGSDYGYTF. The chain recombines TRBV7-8 with TRBJ1-2; the match to TRBD1 covers 9 bases. Germline V gene data show CDR1 as SGHVS and CDR2 as FQNEAQ. The CDR3 has 16 amino acids. V trimming: 5 bases; J trimming: 3 bases; junction bases outside the gene matches: 10.

The V and J genes are TRBV2 and TRBJ2-5, with D hard to call. Germline CDR1 SNHLY, CDR2 FYNNEI. Trimming removed 3 bases from V and 5 bases from J, with 10 bases in between. The CDR3 is 13 residues long. This chain's CDR3 is CASSEGRWETQYF. The CDR3 region has the DNA TGTGCCAGCAGTGAGGGCAGGTGGGAGACCCAGTACTTC.

The V gene is TRBV20-1, the J gene TRBJ1-1, with 7 bases fitting TRBD1. Germline V gene data show CDR1 as DFQATT and CDR2 as SNEGSKA (reference sequence). J was trimmed by 10 bases and V by 7 bases; bases with no gene match: 9. This CDR3 is built from 11 residues. CDR3 coding DNA: TGCAGTGTTCGTAAGGGGGCGCGAGCTTTCTTT. Its translation: CSVRKGARAFF.

This clone was found once. The chain is built from TRBV10-3 and TRBJ2-7, with 8 bases matching TRBD1. The CDR3 loop spans 14 amino acids. V shed 4 bases and J 5 bases; nucleotides not matched to a gene: 7. The germline V gene encodes CDR1 ENHRY and CDR2 SYGVKD. The CDR3 DNA follows: TGTGCCATCAGTGTTCTACAGGGGGGCCACGAGCAGTACTTC. Amino acids: CAISVLQGGHEQYF.

Notes on this clone: This sample also contains other DNA sequences that code for the same CDR3. V gene TRBV5-5 combines with J gene TRBJ2-2; possible D gene TRBD2, 6 bases. Germline V gives CDR1 SGHKS, CDR2 YYEKEE (reference sequence). This CDR3 is built from 14 residues. V lost 6 bases and J 5 bases, leaving 14 bases between the germline ends. The CDR3 loop is CASNQAGRTGELFF. CDR3 nucleotides: TGTGCCAGCAACCAGGCGGGGCGGACCGGGGAGCTGTTTTTT.

This chain links TRBV4-2 with TRBJ2-1; D is perhaps TRBD1 or TRBD2 (5 bases each). Germline V gives CDR1 LGHNA, CDR2 YNFKEQ. CDR3 length: 14 residues. The germline V and J ends were trimmed by 3 bases and 9 bases, with 15 bases remaining between them. As DNA, the CDR3 is TGTGCCAGCAGCCAGATGAGATCCGGGACTGAGCAGTTCTTC. It translates to CASSQMRSGTEQFF.

The rearrangement uses TRBV7-2 and TRBJ2-3; 10 bases match TRBD2. Germline-derived CDR1 and CDR2 are SGHTA and FQGNSA. Trimming cost V 2 bases and J 5 bases; bases outside gene matches: 10. The length of the CDR3 is 17 residues. The CDR3 DNA follows: TGTGCCAGCAGCTTATTTTTTCGGACTAGCGGAAGAGATACGCAGTATTTT. It specifies CASSLFFRTSGRDTQYF. Using reference TRBV7-2 and TRBJ2-3 for the parts outside the CDR3, the full variable domain is GAGVSQSPSNKVTEKGKDVELRCDPISGHTALYWYRQSLGQGLEFLIYFQGNSAPDKSGLPSDRFSAERTGGSVSTLTIQRTQQEDSAVYLCASSLFFRTSGRDTQYFGPGTRLTVL.

This clone was seen once. The rearrangement joins TRBV7-2 to TRBJ2-6, with TRBD2 identical over 7 bases. The ends lost 3 bases at V and 2 bases at J; junction bases unmatched: 10. Germline values: CDR1 SGHTA, CDR2 FQGNSA. CDR3 length: 18 amino acids. The CDR3 is CASSFSAGVGTGANVLTF. The CDR3 DNA follows: TGTGCCAGCAGCTTCTCGGCGGGGGTGGGTACTGGGGCCAACGTCCTGACTTTC.

CDR3 residues: CASSLGTGARTDTQYF. The CDR3 DNA follows: TGCGCCAGCAGCCTAGGGACAGGGGCCCGCACAGATACGCAGTATTTT. This sequence joins TRBV5-1 and TRBJ2-3; 10 nucleotides line up with TRBD1. Per germline, CDR1 SGHRS and CDR2 YFSETQ. The CDR3 is 16 residues long. Losses at the gene ends were 4 bases for V and 1 base for J; bases not matched to a gene: 6. The whole variable domain, remainder taken from reference TRBV5-1 and TRBJ2-3, is KAGVTQTPRYLIKTRGQQVTLSCSPISGHRSVSWYQQTPGQGLQFLFEYFSETQRNKGNFPGRFSGRQFSNSRSEMNVSTLELGDSALYLCASSLGTGARTDTQYFGPGTRLTVL.

This rearrangement joins TRBV5-1 to TRBJ1-1, with 7 bases aligning to TRBD1. V trimming: 6 bases; J trimming: 4 bases; junction bases outside the gene matches: 6. This CDR3 comprises 13 residues. Per the germline V gene, CDR1 is SGHRS and CDR2 is YFSETQ. CDR3 region: CASTGGGGTEAFF. CDR3 coding DNA: TGCGCCAGCACAGGGGGAGGGGGCACTGAAGCTTTCTTT.

The rearrangement uses TRBV13 and TRBJ2-2; the D gene could be TRBD1 or TRBD2 (5 bases each). Trimming removed 2 bases from V and 2 bases from J, with 15 bases in between. CDR3 length: 17 residues. From germline, CDR1 is PRHDT and CDR2 FYEKMQ (reference sequence). Here the CDR3 DNA reads TGTGCCAGCAGCTTATTCCCGGGACCCAAAAACACCGGGGAGCTGTTTTTT. Amino acids: CASSLFPGPKNTGELFF.

The table lists this clone with a few counts. This chain links TRBV5-6 with TRBJ2-2; tentative D call: TRBD2 (6 bases). CDR3 size: 15 residues. The V end lost 4 bases, the J end lost 3 bases, and 13 bases lay between the germline ends. The germline V gene has CDR1 SGHDT and CDR2 YYEEEE. CDR3 DNA: TGTGCCAGCAGCAAGGGCGGGGTTCACACCGGGGAGCTGTTTTTT. Translated, it gives CASSKGGVHTGELFF.

There are a few counts of this clone. Its ends do not fully match the called genes, so a read error is possible. This sequence joins TRBV20-1 and TRBJ2-2, with D tentatively TRBD2 (5 bases). The CDR3 has 11 residues. Germline V gives CDR1 DFQATT, CDR2 SNEGSKA (reference sequence). CDR3 nucleotide sequence: TGCAGTGCTAGAGATTACCGGGGAGCTGTTTTT. Residues: CSARDYRGAVF.

The chain couples TRBV6-1 to TRBJ1-2; 8 positions match TRBD1. With V trimmed by 0 bases and J by 4 bases, 10 bases remained unmatched. CDR3 length: 17 amino acids. CDR1 is MNHNS and CDR2 is SASEGT in the germline V gene. Here the CDR3 reads CASSEAGGTGATYGYTF. The CDR3 DNA is TGTGCCAGCAGTGAAGCGGGGGGGACAGGCGCTACCTATGGCTACACCTTC.

The chain carries TRBV5-1 and TRBJ1-1; D is unclear. Trimming removed 7 bases at V and 0 bases at J, with 4 bases between. This CDR3 contains 11 residues. Germline values: CDR1 SGHRS, CDR2 YFSETQ. The CDR3 reads CASALNTEAFF. CDR3 nucleotide sequence: TGCGCCAGCGCCTTGAACACTGAAGCTTTCTTT.

V and J are TRBV18 and TRBJ1-1; the D is unclear. The CDR3 spans 13 residues. Looked up from germline, CDR1 is KGHSH and CDR2 is LQKENI. Trimming shortened V by 5 bases and J by 1 base, and 8 bases separated the two germline ends. This chain's CDR3 is CASSFDTNTEAFF. CDR3 in DNA: TGTGCCAGCTCATTTGACACGAACACTGAAGCTTTCTTT. Supplemented by reference TRBV18 and TRBJ1-1, the full variable domain reads NAGVMQNPRHLVRRRGQEARLRCSPMKGHSHVYWYRQLPEEGLKFMVYLQKENIIDESGMPKERFSAEFPKEGPSILRIQQVVRGDSAAYFCASSFDTNTEAFFGQGTRLTVV.

J is TRBJ1-5 and V is TRBV6-2 or TRBV6-3; 7 bases line up with TRBD1. V lost 6 bases, J lost 2 bases, and 4 bases stayed unmatched. Looked up from germline, CDR1 is MNHEY and CDR2 is SVGEGT. The CDR3 runs to 14 residues. CDR3 sequence (DNA): TGTGCCAGCAGCCCAGGGGGGCGCAATCAGCCCCAGCATTTT. It specifies CASSPGGRNQPQHF.

This rearrangement joins TRBV19 to TRBJ2-3, with 9 nucleotides matching TRBD1. After removal of 10 bases from V and 4 bases from J, the junction contained 6 bases not matched to a gene. Germline lookup yields CDR1 LNHDA and CDR2 SQIVND (reference sequence). The CDR3 has 13 residues. CDR3 sequence reads: CATRDRVPDTQYF. CDR3 in DNA: TGTGCCACCCGGGACAGGGTGCCAGATACGCAGTATTTT.

The CDR3 loop is CASSRTGTDTQYF. The CDR3 DNA sequence: TGTGCCAGCAGTCGGACAGGCACAGATACGCAGTATTTT. J is TRBJ2-3 and V is TRBV28, with a possible D match to TRBD1 (6 bases). V was cut by 5 bases and J by 1 base, with 7 bases left in between. The CDR3 sequence is 13 residues long. Germline CDR1 reads MDHEN; CDR2 reads SYDVKM.

The V and J genes are TRBV5-1 and TRBJ2-1; D perhaps matches TRBD1 (6 bases). The CDR3 totals 16 residues. The V gene's germline CDR1 is SGHRS and CDR2 YFSETQ. The V and J ends lost 5 bases and 2 bases respectively, with 17 bases between them. The CDR3 reads CASRSPGTRAYNEQFF. CDR3 nucleotides: TGCGCCAGCAGAAGCCCCGGGACAAGGGCCTACAATGAGCAGTTCTTC. The whole variable domain, filled in from reference TRBV5-1 and TRBJ2-1, reads KAGVTQTPRYLIKTRGQQVTLSCSPISGHRSVSWYQQTPGQGLQFLFEYFSETQRNKGNFPGRFSGRQFSNSRSEMNVSTLELGDSALYLCASRSPGTRAYNEQFFGPGTRLTVL.

The chain combines TRBV7-3 with TRBJ2-7, with D possibly TRBD1 on 5 matching bases. V lost 5 bases to trimming and J lost 1 base, with 12 bases between them. Per the germline V gene, CDR1 is SGHTA and CDR2 is FQGTGA. The CDR3 spans 14 residues. CDR3 bases: TGTGCCAGCAGCCCGACAGCAACGTCCTACGAGCAGTACTTC. Translating it yields CASSPTATSYEQYF.

This rearrangement joins TRBV5-1 to TRBJ2-7, with D hard to call. Germline V gene lookup returns CDR1 SGHRS and CDR2 YFSETQ. Trimming removed 0 bases from V and 5 bases from J, with 6 bases in between. This CDR3 is 12 amino acids long. The CDR3 DNA sequence: TGCGCCAGCAGCTTGGGTACAAACGAGCAGTACTTC. Its protein is CASSLGTNEQYF. Filled out from reference TRBV5-1 and TRBJ2-7, the complete variable domain reads KAGVTQTPRYLIKTRGQQVTLSCSPISGHRSVSWYQQTPGQGLQFLFEYFSETQRNKGNFPGRFSGRQFSNSRSEMNVSTLELGDSALYLCASSLGTNEQYFGPGTRLTVT.

The rearrangement joins TRBV10-3 to TRBJ1-4; D unresolved. The germline V gene has CDR1 ENHRY and CDR2 SYGVKD. The V end lost 3 bases, the J end lost 4 bases, and 18 bases lay between the germline ends. The CDR3 is 17 residues long. The DNA for the CDR3 is TGTGCCATCAGTGAATTCTCGACCGGGAGTAATAATGAAAAACTGTTTTTT. Its translation is CAISEFSTGSNNEKLFF.

CDR3 sequence reads: CASSSRGGGTDTQYF. The CDR3 nucleotides read TGTGCCAGCAGCTCGCGGGGGGGTGGAACAGATACGCAGTATTTT. The chain recombines TRBV13 with TRBJ2-3; 9 bases agree with TRBD2. Germline V gives CDR1 PRHDT, CDR2 FYEKMQ (reference sequence). The CDR3 spans 15 residues. V lost 4 bases, J lost 3 bases, and 5 bases stayed unmatched.

The chain is built from TRBV18 and TRBJ2-1; 11 bases map to TRBD2. V shed 1 base, J shed 2 bases, and the junction held 4 bases outside the gene matches. CDR3 length: 17 residues. Germline assignment: CDR1 KGHSH and CDR2 LQKENI. The CDR3 reads CASSPLAGGLTYNEQFF. The CDR3 region has the DNA TGTGCCAGCTCACCACTAGCGGGGGGGCTAACCTACAATGAGCAGTTCTTC.

The V gene is TRBV7-9, the J gene TRBJ1-5; tentatively, D is TRBD1 (5 bases). Deletions cut 1 base from V and 6 bases from J, with 10 bases between. This CDR3 spans 14 amino acids. The germline gives CDR1 SEHNR, CDR2 FQNEAQ (reference sequence). As DNA, the CDR3 is TGTGCCAGCAGCTTAGGGTCAGGGTTTCAGCCCCAGCATTTT. Its translation: CASSLGSGFQPQHF.